Detailed here is one T cell receptor beta chain. The TCR-sequenced patients were a few responders to pembrolizumab. The sample comes from a study of PD-1 blockade in mismatch repair-deficient tumors. Overall study context: Patients had approximately 12 mismatch repair-deficient cancer types, all previously treated and progressing.

The assay was immunoSEQ multiplex PCR, and TCRdb's table has in-frame clones only and misses some. Of about 100,000 clones listed, roughly four fifths are singletons. This receptor was identified in an adult with mismatch repair-deficient cancer. The sequences come from peripheral blood, collected approximately 8 months after starting pembrolizumab.

The CDR3 DNA is TGTGCCAGTAGTTCGCCGGGACAGGGTGTCAACGAGCAGTACTTC. Protein: CASSSPGQGVNEQYF. V is TRBV19 and J is TRBJ2-7; 9 bases align to TRBD1. Germline CDR1 is LNHDA and CDR2 is SQIVND (reference sequence). The CDR3 loop spans 15 amino acids. Trimming at V came to 5 bases and at J to 5 bases, leaving 10 bases not matched to a gene.